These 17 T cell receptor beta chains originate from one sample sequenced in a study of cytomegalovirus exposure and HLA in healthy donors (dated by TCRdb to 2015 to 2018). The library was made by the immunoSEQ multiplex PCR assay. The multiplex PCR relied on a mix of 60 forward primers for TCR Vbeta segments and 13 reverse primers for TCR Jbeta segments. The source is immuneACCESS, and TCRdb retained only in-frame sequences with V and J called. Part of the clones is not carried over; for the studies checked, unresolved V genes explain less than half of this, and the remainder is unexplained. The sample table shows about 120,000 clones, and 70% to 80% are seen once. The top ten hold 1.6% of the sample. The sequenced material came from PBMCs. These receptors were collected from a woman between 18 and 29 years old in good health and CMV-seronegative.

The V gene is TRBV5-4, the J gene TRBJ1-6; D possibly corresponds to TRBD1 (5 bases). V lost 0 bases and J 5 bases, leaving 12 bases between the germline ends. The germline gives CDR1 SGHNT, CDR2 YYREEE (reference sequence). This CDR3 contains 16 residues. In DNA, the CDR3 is TGTGCCAGCAGCTTGGGTGGGGGAGGGGATAATTCACCCCTCCACTTT. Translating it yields CASSLGGGGDNSPLHF. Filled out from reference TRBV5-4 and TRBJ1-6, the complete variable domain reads ETGVTQSPTHLIKTRGQQVTLRCSSQSGHNTVSWYQQALGQGPQFIFQYYREEENGRGNFPPRFSGLQFPNYSSELNVNALELDDSALYLCASSLGGGGDNSPLHFGNGTRLTVT.

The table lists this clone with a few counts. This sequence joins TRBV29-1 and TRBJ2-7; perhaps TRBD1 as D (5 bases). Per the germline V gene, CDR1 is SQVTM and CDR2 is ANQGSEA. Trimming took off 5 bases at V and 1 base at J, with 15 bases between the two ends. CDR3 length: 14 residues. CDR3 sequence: CSVSLRARSYEQYF. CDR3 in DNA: TGCAGCGTTTCCCTCAGGGCAAGGTCCTACGAGCAGTACTTC.

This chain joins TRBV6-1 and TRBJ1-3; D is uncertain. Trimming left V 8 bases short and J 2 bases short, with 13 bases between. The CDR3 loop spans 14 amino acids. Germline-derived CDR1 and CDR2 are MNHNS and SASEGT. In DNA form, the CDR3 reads TGTGCCAGCGCGGACCTCGGGGCTGGAAACACCATATATTTT. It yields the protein CASADLGAGNTIYF.

CDR3 region: CASSQDATTGGNQPQHF. The CDR3 DNA sequence: TGCGCCAGCAGCCAAGATGCGACCACAGGGGGCAATCAGCCCCAGCATTTT. V and J are TRBV4-1 and TRBJ1-5; 7 bases line up with TRBD1. The CDR3 runs 17 residues. V was clipped by 0 bases and J by 2 bases; unmatched bases: 7. Germline-derived CDR1 and CDR2 are MGHRA and YSYEKL.

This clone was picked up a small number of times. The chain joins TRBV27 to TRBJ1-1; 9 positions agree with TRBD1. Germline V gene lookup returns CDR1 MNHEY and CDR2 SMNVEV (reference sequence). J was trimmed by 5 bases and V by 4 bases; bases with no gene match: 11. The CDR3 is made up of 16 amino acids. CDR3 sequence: CASSYGQGYVWTEAFF. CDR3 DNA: TGTGCCAGCAGTTACGGACAGGGGTATGTTTGGACTGAAGCTTTCTTT.

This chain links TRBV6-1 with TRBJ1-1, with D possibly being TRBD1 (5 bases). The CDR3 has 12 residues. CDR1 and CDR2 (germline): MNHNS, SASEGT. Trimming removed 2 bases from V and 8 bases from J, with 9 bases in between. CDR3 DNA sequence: TGTGCCAGCAGTGAAAGCTCAGGGGAAGCTTTCTTT. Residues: CASSESSGEAFF.

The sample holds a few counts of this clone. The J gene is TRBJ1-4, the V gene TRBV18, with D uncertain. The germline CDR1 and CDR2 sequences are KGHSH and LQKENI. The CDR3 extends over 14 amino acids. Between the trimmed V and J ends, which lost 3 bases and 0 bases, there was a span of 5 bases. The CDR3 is CASSPSATNEKLFF. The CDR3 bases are TGTGCCAGCTCACCGAGTGCAACTAATGAAAAACTGTTTTTT.

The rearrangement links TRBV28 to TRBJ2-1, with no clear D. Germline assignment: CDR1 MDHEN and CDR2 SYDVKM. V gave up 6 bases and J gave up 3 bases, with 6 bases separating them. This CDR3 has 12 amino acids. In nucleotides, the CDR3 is TGTGCCAGCAGCCCGGTCTACAATGAGCAGTTCTTC. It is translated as CASSPVYNEQFF.

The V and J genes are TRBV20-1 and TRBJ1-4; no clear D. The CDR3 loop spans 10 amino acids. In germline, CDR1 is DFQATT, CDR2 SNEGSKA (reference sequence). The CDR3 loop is CRFRGEKLFF. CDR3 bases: TGCAGATTTAGAGGGGAAAAACTGTTTTTT.

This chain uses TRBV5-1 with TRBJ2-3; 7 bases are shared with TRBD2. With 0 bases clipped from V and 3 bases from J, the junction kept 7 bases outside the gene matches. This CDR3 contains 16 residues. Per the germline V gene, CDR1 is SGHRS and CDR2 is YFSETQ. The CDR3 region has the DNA TGCGCCAGCAGCTTGGATCGGGGGGAGTGGACAGATACGCAGTATTTT. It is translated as CASSLDRGEWTDTQYF.

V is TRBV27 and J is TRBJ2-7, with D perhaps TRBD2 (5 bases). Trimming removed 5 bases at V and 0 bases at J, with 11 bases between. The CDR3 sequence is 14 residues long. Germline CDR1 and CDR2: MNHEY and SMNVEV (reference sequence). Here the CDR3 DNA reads TGTGCCAGCAGTACTAGACGTAGCTCCTACGAGCAGTACTTC. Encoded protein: CASSTRRSSYEQYF.

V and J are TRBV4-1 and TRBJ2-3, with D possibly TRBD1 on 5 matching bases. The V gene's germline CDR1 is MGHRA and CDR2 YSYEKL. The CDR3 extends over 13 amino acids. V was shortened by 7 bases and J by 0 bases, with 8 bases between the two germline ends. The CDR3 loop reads CASIGASTDTQYF. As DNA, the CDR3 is TGCGCCAGCATAGGGGCTAGCACAGATACGCAGTATTTT.

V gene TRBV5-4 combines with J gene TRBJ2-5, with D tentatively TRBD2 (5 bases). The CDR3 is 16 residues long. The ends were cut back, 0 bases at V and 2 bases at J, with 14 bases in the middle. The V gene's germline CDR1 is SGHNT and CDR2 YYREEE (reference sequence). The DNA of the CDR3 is TGTGCCAGCAGCTTGGGGTCTAGCTTGGCTCAAGAGACCCAGTACTTC. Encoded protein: CASSLGSSLAQETQYF.

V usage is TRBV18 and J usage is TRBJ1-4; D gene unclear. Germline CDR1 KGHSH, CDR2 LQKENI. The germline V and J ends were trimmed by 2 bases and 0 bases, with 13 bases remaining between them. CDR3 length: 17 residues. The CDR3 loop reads CASSPIGSQATNEKLFF. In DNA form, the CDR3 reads TGTGCCAGCTCACCAATCGGGTCTCAAGCAACTAATGAAAAACTGTTTTTT.

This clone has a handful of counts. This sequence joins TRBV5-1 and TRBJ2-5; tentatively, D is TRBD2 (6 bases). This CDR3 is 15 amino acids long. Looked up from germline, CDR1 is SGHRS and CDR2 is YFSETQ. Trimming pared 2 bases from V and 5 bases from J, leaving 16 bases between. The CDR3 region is CASSFYGSPGETQYF. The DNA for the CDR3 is TGCGCCAGCAGCTTTTACGGGAGCCCGGGGGAGACCCAGTACTTC.

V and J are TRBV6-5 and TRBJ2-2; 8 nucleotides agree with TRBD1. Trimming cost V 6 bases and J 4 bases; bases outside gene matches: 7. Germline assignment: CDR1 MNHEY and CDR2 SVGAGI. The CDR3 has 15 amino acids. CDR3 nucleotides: TGTGCCAGCAGCCGAACAGGGGGTGGCACCGGGGAGCTGTTTTTT. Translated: CASSRTGGGTGELFF.

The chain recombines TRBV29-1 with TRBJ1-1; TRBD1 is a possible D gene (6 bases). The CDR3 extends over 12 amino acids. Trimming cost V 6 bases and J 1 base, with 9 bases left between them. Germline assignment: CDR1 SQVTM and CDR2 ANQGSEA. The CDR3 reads CSVSRGNTEAFF. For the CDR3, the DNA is TGCAGCGTATCCAGGGGGAACACTGAAGCTTTCTTT.